The clone carrying this TCR beta chain was seen more than once but under ten times. The antigen is undetermined. Primers used in a second PCR of roughly 7 to 12 cycles were a sample-barcoded 5' primer and a J-beta primer mix. Every individual sample yielded 2.5 million or more paired-end reads (each containing CDR3). A single record per CDR3 protein comes from TCRdb applying MiXCR to the 5' RACE reads. The table shows 1.5 million to 2 million distinct CDR3 sequences, with 25% to 30% occurring only once. Between the trimmed V and J ends, which lost 1 base and 9 bases, there was a span of 16 bases. The CDR3 contains 16 residues. From germline, CDR1 is SGHAT and CDR2 FQNNGV. The source of the sample is a study of blood T cells in healthy people across ages. General study findings and limits: Strongly correlated with naive T cell percentage was TCR beta diversity. Any changes in expanded clonotypes were possibly confounded, as donor CMV status remained unknown. While age rose, TCR beta diversity per million T cells dropped in a roughly linear way.

Sequenced: blood. The clonotype was recovered from a woman under 40 in good health. The chain couples TRBV11-2 to TRBJ1-6; D is perhaps TRBD1 (5 bases). CDR3 bases: TGTGCCAGCAGCTTAGTTCGGGGACTGGAGGGTTCACCCCTCCACTTT. Translation: CASSLVRGLEGSPLHF.